One sample yielded the 17 T cell receptor beta chains listed below, sequenced in a study of Graves' ophthalmopathy and Graves' hyperthyroidism. The sequenced template was RNA, covering the TCR beta CDR3 region. HTBI primers were employed in first-round RT-PCR, then a second-round multiplex PCR followed. From the multiplex PCR reads, TCRdb called clonotypes with MiXCR, one entry per CDR3 protein. Here the sample spans 230,000 or so distinct CDR3 sequences, around 45% being singletons. Sequenced: peripheral blood. All receptors come from an adult man with Graves' ophthalmopathy.

This clonotype was counted between two and nine times. The chain carries TRBV28 and TRBJ1-5, with D unclear. CDR1 and CDR2 (germline): MDHEN, SYDVKM. This CDR3 contains 15 residues. Trimming cost V 6 bases and J 0 bases, with 12 bases left between them. CDR3 protein: CASRTRDYSNQPQHF. The CDR3 nucleotides are TGTGCCAGCAGGACGCGAGATTATAGCAATCAGCCCCAGCATTTT.

The CDR3, as DNA: TGCGCCAGCAGCTTGGAAGACGTGAGTACCTACGAGCAGTACTTC. Its translation is CASSLEDVSTYEQYF. The chain couples TRBV5-1 to TRBJ2-7; no clear D gene. V was cut by 0 bases and J by 2 bases, with 12 bases left in between. Looked up from germline, CDR1 is SGHRS and CDR2 is YFSETQ. The CDR3 totals 15 residues.

This clonotype has just a few counts. The CDR3: CASSLTIASGGSYEQYF. CDR3 nucleotides: TGTGCCAGCAGCTTGACCATCGCTAGCGGGGGCTCCTACGAGCAGTACTTC. The V gene is TRBV7-2, the J gene TRBJ2-7; 10 bases are shared with TRBD2. CDR3 length: 17 amino acids. Trimming cost V 3 bases and J 0 bases; bases outside gene matches: 8. Germline CDR1 SGHTA, CDR2 FQGNSA.

The J gene is TRBJ2-7, the V gene TRBV5-1; 8 nucleotides agree with TRBD2. Germline assignment: CDR1 SGHRS and CDR2 YFSETQ. CDR3 length equals 14 residues. Trimming took 2 bases from V and 4 from J; bases not matched to a gene: 5. The CDR3 nucleotides read TGCGCCAGCAGCTTCAATAGCGGGAATTACGAGCAGTACTTC. Encoded protein: CASSFNSGNYEQYF.

The rearrangement links TRBV6-6 to TRBJ1-5, with D perhaps matching TRBD1 (5 bases). The CDR3 contains 19 residues. Germline-derived CDR1 and CDR2 are MNHNY and SVGAGI (reference sequence). V lost 5 bases to trimming and J lost 4 bases, with 27 bases between them. The CDR3 sequence is CASSDPHSFTGAGNQPQHF. CDR3 sequence (DNA): TGTGCCAGCAGTGACCCTCACTCGTTTACAGGCGCGGGGAATCAGCCCCAGCATTTT.

The chain couples TRBV9 to TRBJ2-6; 8 nucleotides line up with TRBD1. The germline V gene has CDR1 SGDLS and CDR2 YYNGEE. There are 15 residues in the CDR3. V was clipped by 4 bases and J by 9 bases; unmatched bases: 9. The CDR3 sequence: CASSPRTGSGNVLTF. The CDR3 DNA reads TGTGCCAGCAGCCCTAGGACAGGGTCCGGCAACGTCCTGACTTTC. Supplemented by reference TRBV9 and TRBJ2-6, the full variable domain reads DSGVTQTPKHLITATGQRVTLRCSPRSGDLSVYWYQQSLDQGLQFLIQYYNGEERAKGNILERFSAQQFPDLHSELNLSSLELGDSALYFCASSPRTGSGNVLTFGAGSRLTVL.

V is TRBV9 and J is TRBJ1-6; no clear D. Trimming stripped 5 bases from V and 0 bases from J, with 15 bases between. CDR1 SGDLS and CDR2 YYNGEE come from the germline V gene. The CDR3 totals 17 residues. This CDR3 is CASSLGPMSSYNSPLHF. The CDR3 region has the DNA TGTGCCAGCAGTTTAGGTCCGATGAGCTCCTATAATTCACCCCTCCACTTT. Full variable domain (rest looked up from reference TRBV9 and TRBJ1-6): DSGVTQTPKHLITATGQRVTLRCSPRSGDLSVYWYQQSLDQGLQFLIQYYNGEERAKGNILERFSAQQFPDLHSELNLSSLELGDSALYFCASSLGPMSSYNSPLHFGNGTRLTVT.

The chain employs TRBV19 and TRBJ1-2, with D perhaps TRBD1 (6 bases). The CDR3 contains 13 residues. The V end lost 10 bases, the J end lost 2 bases, and 14 bases lay between the germline ends. Per germline, CDR1 LNHDA and CDR2 SQIVND (reference sequence). DNA of the CDR3: TGTGCCACCAGGGCACAGGGAAACTATGGCTACACCTTC. Amino acids: CATRAQGNYGYTF.

V gene TRBV9 combines with J gene TRBJ1-6; D might be TRBD1 (5 bases). With 0 bases removed from V and 4 bases from J, the gap between germline ends came to 11 bases. The CDR3 loop spans 16 amino acids. Germline V gives CDR1 SGDLS, CDR2 YYNGEE. As DNA, the CDR3 is TGTGCCAGCAGCGTAGGGTCCCAGGGTTATAATTCACCCCTCCACTTT. Its protein is CASSVGSQGYNSPLHF.

This chain connects TRBV5-1 to TRBJ1-3, with D tentatively TRBD1 (5 bases). Trimming removed 4 bases from V and 7 bases from J, with 15 bases in between. The CDR3 extends over 14 amino acids. Germline CDR1 and CDR2: SGHRS and YFSETQ. The CDR3 coding sequence is TGCGCCAGCAGCAAAGGAGGTCCAGGGAACACCATATATTTT. Protein sequence: CASSKGGPGNTIYF.

This clonotype has more than one count but fewer than ten. The chain is built from TRBV29-1 and TRBJ2-7; TRBD1 is a possible D gene (6 bases). Trimming left V 5 bases short and J 5 bases short, with 16 bases between. CDR1 is SQVTM, CDR2 ANQGSEA, per germline. The CDR3 consists of 13 residues. The chain's CDR3 is CSVLLDSRHEQYF. Written as DNA, the CDR3 is TGCAGCGTTCTCTTGGACAGCCGCCACGAGCAGTACTTC.

The chain is built from TRBV9 and TRBJ2-6; D uncertain. The ends were cut back, 3 bases at V and 6 bases at J, with 1 base in the middle. Germline CDR1 SGDLS, CDR2 YYNGEE. The CDR3 has 11 residues. The CDR3 region has the DNA TGTGCCAGCAGCGCGGCCAACGTCCTGACTTTC. Protein: CASSAANVLTF.

V usage is TRBV19 and J usage is TRBJ1-6; no reliable D call. This CDR3 has 12 residues. Germline V CDR1 and CDR2: LNHDA, SQIVND (reference sequence). The V end was cut by 8 bases, the J end by 9 bases, with 11 bases between. Here the CDR3 DNA reads TGTGCCAGTGGGATCTCGAGTTCACCCCTCCACTTT. This gives the protein CASGISSSPLHF.

This clonotype has ten or more counts. The chain combines TRBV5-1 with TRBJ2-2; D may be TRBD2 (5 bases). Germline CDR1 reads SGHRS; CDR2 reads YFSETQ. The V end was cut by 4 bases, the J end by 7 bases, with 11 bases between. The CDR3 consists of 13 residues. CDR3 protein: CASSVRGIGELFF. CDR3 nucleotide sequence: TGCGCCAGCAGCGTTAGAGGGATCGGGGAGCTGTTTTTT.

There are a few counts of this clonotype. The chain couples TRBV7-9 to TRBJ1-3; D remains ambiguous. Trimming shortened V by 5 bases and J by 3 bases, and 14 bases separated the two germline ends. Germline V CDR1 and CDR2: SEHNR, FQNEAQ (reference sequence). This CDR3 contains 15 residues. As DNA, the CDR3 is TGTGCCAGCAGCGTCTTCCCAGGTGATGGAAACACCATATATTTT. Translation: CASSVFPGDGNTIYF. Combining the CDR3 with reference TRBV7-9 and TRBJ1-3 gives the whole variable domain DTGVSQNPRHKITKRGQNVTFRCDPISEHNRLYWYRQTLGQGPEFLTYFQNEAQLEKSRLLSDRFSAERPKGSFSTLEIQRTEQGDSAMYLCASSVFPGDGNTIYFGEGSWLTVV.

This clonotype was observed a few times. CDR3 in amino acids: CASSLAPSGQGAYEQYF. DNA of the CDR3: TGTGCCAGCAGCTTAGCCCCCTCAGGACAGGGGGCCTACGAGCAGTACTTC. The chain is built from TRBV7-3 and TRBJ2-7, with 10 bases that match TRBD1. Germline CDR1 reads SGHTA; CDR2 reads FQGTGA. The CDR3 covers 17 residues. V lost 2 bases to trimming and J lost 2 bases; unmatched junction nucleotides: 9.

This clonotype has more than one count but fewer than ten. The chain joins TRBV20-1 to TRBJ2-5; D remains unclear. CDR1 and CDR2 (germline): DFQATT, SNEGSKA (reference sequence). This CDR3 contains 15 residues. Between the trimmed V and J ends, which lost 0 bases and 1 base, there was a span of 12 bases. The CDR3 protein is CSARDSTALQETQYF. CDR3 DNA sequence: TGCAGTGCTAGAGATAGTACGGCTCTCCAAGAGACCCAGTACTTC.